This TCR beta chain originates from a study of shared clonotypes between healthy human individuals (dated by TCRdb to 2018 to 2021). As for the study more broadly: A few men and two women, aged 18 to 49 years, made up the cohort. For each donor, CD4 naive and CD4 memory were each run on three plates, CD8 naive on two plates, and CD8 memory on one plate. The study deeply sequenced blood TCR repertoires of five healthy adults to estimate repertoire size and the extent of clonotype sharing between individuals. To increase sequencing depth and limit assay-specific biases, different laboratories used diverse techniques to prepare libraries and sequence TCR repertoires. Between about 0.85 and 9.5 billion PBMCs per donor were obtained by leukapheresis.

Broader findings and caveats from the paper: Naive subsets generally had larger estimated clonotype richness than memory subsets. Pairwise subsampling led to the expectation that sequencing depth would affect the degree of clonotype sharing among donors. Compared with non-shared clonotypes, clonotypes shared by all four sorted-subset donors had higher generation probabilities. Sharing across a handful of donors was observed for around 5% of naive CD4, over 3% of naive CD8, over 2% of memory CD4, and roughly 0.4% of memory CD8 clonotypes. Sampling was limited to blood, and TCR repertoires in tissue likely differ from TCR repertoires in blood. Because the study included only a small number of donors, the genetic and exposure-history diversity represented was limited. Even with the large sequencing depth, rarefaction of the sorted-subset datasets indicated that sequencing was incomplete.

TCR CDR3 regions were amplified from genomic DNA by multiplex PCR using the deep immunoSEQ assay. Extracted genomic DNA from each cell subset was distributed evenly across all wells of several immunoSEQ 96-well plates, and each plate was treated as a replicate. For sorted subsets, each replicate PCR was loaded with approximately 200 ng genomic DNA, equivalent to approximately 27,000 T cell genomes. The purified libraries were quantified using a Qubit 3.0 fluorometer, sized with a Bioanalyzer 2100, and then quantified again using the KAPA Library Quantification kit. A separate single-read 150-cycle Illumina NextSeq 550 flow cell was used to sequence each immunoSEQ 96-well plate. For the original study's pipeline: Because only junctional sequences without quality scores were contained in the immunoSEQ output, filtering matching that applied to full-length reads could not be performed. Sequences were annotated with PyIR, a Python wrapper for IgBLAST v1.9, and V/J genes and CDR3 were assigned using IMGT germline references. Any read was removed if the V/J assignment was weak (E-value above 1e-6), the CDR3 was missing, or the read contained stop codons, out-of-frame junctions, or ambiguous translated residues. V3J clonotypes were defined by identical inferred V gene, J gene, and CDR3 amino acid sequence. Percentage overlap between repertoires was computed as shared unique clonotypes divided by the size of the smaller repertoire. Repertoire richness was assessed with RTK rarefaction, the Chao1 estimator, and Recon v2.1 estimates of unobserved clonotypes. For all TCRbeta clonotypes obtained by the gDNA method from several donors, generation probabilities were computed with OLGA. Held by TCRdb, this immuneACCESS table contains in-frame sequences only and omits some clones. Under half of the omission traces to an unresolved V gene where checked; the cause of the rest is unknown. The V and J calls and clone size are taken from that table; D and trimming were inferred from the DNA. Recorded for this sample are about 2.2 million clones; 80% to 95% of them occurred a single time. The ten biggest clones cover 1.5% to 2% of the sample.

With respect to this clone: No cognate antigen has been identified for it. Base-call qualities are not available, and no considerably larger clone is one nucleotide away.

Including cysteine and phenylalanine, the CDR3 has 12 amino acids. Of all the DNA, just the CDR3 is kept, 36 bases in frame from base 1. The germline ends are 11 bases apart after V is trimmed by 4 bases and J by 7 bases. CDR1 and CDR2 are drawn from the germline V gene: SGDLS, YYNGEE. CD8 naive samples were CD45RO-negative cells positively selected for CCR7, giving a CD45RA+CCR7+ population that excluded TemRA cells. Healthy HIV-negative adults with no recently reported acute infections or vaccinations were included as donors. Every donor was a Caucasian adult living in Nashville, Tennessee, USA. Blood was collected by leukapheresis, and PBMCs were isolated by Ficoll-Histopaque density gradient centrifugation and then cryopreserved in liquid nitrogen vapor phase. Analytical flow cytometry was used to check the purity and quantity of each magnetically sorted T cell population. Each sorted fraction had its genomic DNA isolated and then quantified by UV absorbance on a Nanodrop 2000c.

The rearrangement combines TRBV9 with TRBJ1-1; no confident D gene assignment can be made. Sequencing used naive CD8+ T cells from PBMCs. The cell subset or site label here, explained by the study, means: CD45RA+CCR7+. The clonotype was recovered from a man aged 18 to 35 in good health. Some clones in this sample may be carry-over from other donors' samples. The CDR3 in this case is CASSSGRLEAFF. The nucleotide sequence is given as TGTGCCAGCAGCTCCGGTCGTCTTGAAGCTTTCTTT.